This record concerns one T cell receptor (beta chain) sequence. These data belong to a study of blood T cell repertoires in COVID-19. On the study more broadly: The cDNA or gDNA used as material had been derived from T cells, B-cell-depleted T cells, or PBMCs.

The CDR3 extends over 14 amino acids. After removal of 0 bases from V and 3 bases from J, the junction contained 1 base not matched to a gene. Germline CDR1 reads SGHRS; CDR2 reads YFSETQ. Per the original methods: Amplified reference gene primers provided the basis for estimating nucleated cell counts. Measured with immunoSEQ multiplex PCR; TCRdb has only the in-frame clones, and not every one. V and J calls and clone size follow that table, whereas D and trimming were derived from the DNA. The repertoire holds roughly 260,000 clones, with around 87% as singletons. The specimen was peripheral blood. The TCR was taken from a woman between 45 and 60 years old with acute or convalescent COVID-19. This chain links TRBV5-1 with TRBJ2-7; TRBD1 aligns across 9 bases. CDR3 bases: TGCGCCAGCAGCTTGGAGGGACAGGGCTACGAGCAGTACTTC. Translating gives CASSLEGQGYEQYF.